This TCR beta chain came from a study of T cell repertoires in cytomegalovirus infection (dated by TCRdb to the late 2010s). Context from the whole study: Because public TCR beta signatures pointed to carriage of CMV infection together with the matching HLA type, the HLA type of each donor mattered for the analysis.

This clonotype was found many times. The antigen this receptor binds is unknown. The record has no base qualities; no much larger clone is one base away. What the research found in general, with its limitations: The ex vivo response was dominated by HLA-C-restricted CMV-specific TCR beta clonotypes, which also provided the single most frequent clonotype in two of eight donors. Cumulative frequency of public TCR beta family members discriminated carriers of CMV infection plus the relevant HLA type in this cohort and an independent approximately 370-donor cohort.

TCRdb shows the sequencer as Illumina HiSeq 1500. TCRdb handled the public reads itself, with Q25 trimming in fastp and clone calling in MiXCR, and kept productive beta chains. Entries are consolidated by CDR3 protein sequence, retaining the most common genes and DNA. The sample contains roughly 630,000 distinct CDR3 sequences, 20% to 25% of them found a single time. The ten largest make up approximately 8% of the sample. From the germline V gene, CDR1 is SGHNT and CDR2 is YENEEA. The CDR3 runs 14 residues from the cysteine to the phenylalanine. CDR3 DNA only is kept here, 42 bases in frame from base 1. Between the V and J ends, shortened by 3 bases and 3 bases respectively, the junction contains 11 bases.

The chain is encoded by TRBV11-3 joined to TRBJ1-1; the D region possibly corresponds to TRBD1 (5 bases align). Sequenced sample: CD8+ T cells from PBMCs. This clonotype was sampled from a human donor in good health (CMV status not recorded). Some clones in this sample may be carry-over from other donors' samples. The CDR3 loop reads CASSLDGGDTEAFF. Here is the DNA: TGTGCCAGCAGCTTGGACGGAGGGGACACTGAAGCTTTCTTT.